This is a list of T cell receptor beta chains from one sample in a study of shared clonotypes between healthy human individuals. Only in-frame clones appear in the TCRdb table, and some are missing; sequencing was by immunoSEQ multiplex PCR. Seen here are about 980,000 clones, about three quarters observed once, and the top ten hold approximately 1.5%. The sequencing input was memory CD4+ T cells sorted from blood. The receptor set was obtained from a man aged 18 to 29 in good health. The CDR3 runs from the conserved cysteine through the conserved F or W. A D gene is named only where the DNA matches it firmly. Clone size is shown for a subset of rows, as once, few, many or a class of expanded clone.

J gene: TRBJ1-1; V gene: TRBV10-2; clone size: once; D gene: NA; CDR3 protein: CASSDSFPGTEAFF; CDR3 DNA: TGCGCCAGCAGTGATTCCTTCCCCGGGACTGAAGCTTTCTTT
J gene: TRBJ2-5; V gene: TRBV11-2; clone size: few; D gene: TRBD2; CDR3 protein: CASSPFRTSGGLRETQYF; CDR3 DNA: TGTGCCAGCAGCCCCTTTAGGACTAGCGGGGGCCTCCGGGAGACCCAGTACTTC
J gene: TRBJ1-6; V gene: TRBV10-3; clone size: NA; D gene: NA; CDR3 protein: CAIGEVGDSPLHF; CDR3 DNA: TGTGCCATCGGGGAGGTAGGGGATTCACCCCTCCACTTT
J gene: TRBJ1-1; V gene: TRBV7-9; clone size: NA; D gene: NA; CDR3 protein: CASSGEGRESEAFF; CDR3 DNA: TGTGCCAGCAGCGGGGAGGGCCGTGAGTCTGAAGCTTTCTTT
J gene: TRBJ1-6; V gene: TRBV19; clone size: NA; D gene: NA; CDR3 protein: CASTTGAFNSPLHF; CDR3 DNA: TGTGCCAGTACCACCGGGGCCTTTAATTCACCCCTCCACTTT
J gene: TRBJ2-1; V gene: TRBV5-1; clone size: NA; D gene: NA; CDR3 protein: CASRREREQFF; CDR3 DNA: TGCGCCAGCAGAAGGGAGAGAGAGCAGTTCTTC
J gene: TRBJ1-5; V gene: TRBV6-1; clone size: once; D gene: NA; CDR3 protein: CASSEFGSDQPQHF; CDR3 DNA: TGTGCCAGCAGTGAATTTGGATCAGATCAGCCCCAGCATTTT
J gene: TRBJ1-1; V gene: TRBV7-4; clone size: NA; D gene: NA; CDR3 protein: CASSLGTEIHSTAFF; CDR3 DNA: TGTGCCAGCAGCTTAGGGACAGAGATACATTCGACGGCTTTCTTT
J gene: TRBJ2-3; V gene: TRBV5-4; clone size: NA; D gene: NA; CDR3 protein: CASSLRADTQYF; CDR3 DNA: TGTGCCAGCAGCTTGAGGGCAGATACGCAGTATTTT
J gene: TRBJ1-1; V gene: TRBV19; clone size: NA; D gene: NA; CDR3 protein: CASSIRGVNTEAFF; CDR3 DNA: TGTGCCAGTAGTATTCGCGGGGTGAACACTGAAGCTTTCTTT
J gene: TRBJ1-6; V gene: TRBV6-5; clone size: NA; D gene: TRBD1; CDR3 protein: CASSRTGEDSPLHF; CDR3 DNA: TGTGCCAGCAGTCGGACAGGGGAAGATTCACCCCTCCACTTT
J gene: TRBJ1-6; V gene: TRBV6-6; clone size: NA; D gene: NA; CDR3 protein: CASTIPGTINSPLHF; CDR3 DNA: TGTGCCAGCACGATACCCGGGACAATCAATTCACCCCTCCACTTT
J gene: TRBJ2-3; V gene: TRBV5-1; clone size: few; D gene: NA; CDR3 protein: CATSGERSTDTQYF; CDR3 DNA: TGCGCCACCTCAGGGGAGCGGAGCACAGATACGCAGTATTTT
J gene: TRBJ2-3; V gene: TRBV11-2; clone size: NA; D gene: TRBD2; CDR3 protein: CASSLSGGASTQYF; CDR3 DNA: TGTGCCAGCAGCTTAAGCGGGGGGGCTAGTACGCAGTATTTT
J gene: TRBJ1-5; V gene: TRBV25-1; clone size: NA; D gene: NA; CDR3 protein: CASSEGLRGNQPQHF; CDR3 DNA: TGTGCCAGCAGTGAAGGTCTTCGGGGCAATCAGCCCCAGCATTTT
J gene: TRBJ2-1; V gene: TRBV14; clone size: NA; D gene: TRBD2; CDR3 protein: CASSRAGLAGYNEQFF; CDR3 DNA: TGTGCCAGCAGCCGGGCGGGACTAGCGGGCTACAATGAGCAGTTCTTC
J gene: TRBJ2-1; V gene: TRBV5-1; clone size: NA; D gene: TRBD2; CDR3 protein: CASSLGSGSINEQFF; CDR3 DNA: TGCGCCAGCAGCTTGGGTAGCGGGAGTATCAATGAGCAGTTCTTC
J gene: TRBJ2-7; V gene: TRBV10-3; clone size: NA; D gene: TRBD1; CDR3 protein: CAISDNRGNYEQYF; CDR3 DNA: TGTGCCATCAGTGATAACAGGGGTAACTACGAGCAGTACTTC
J gene: TRBJ2-1; V gene: TRBV9; clone size: many; D gene: TRBD1; CDR3 protein: CASSVLGQGDEQFF; CDR3 DNA: TGTGCCAGCAGCGTCTTGGGACAGGGAGATGAGCAGTTCTTC
J gene: TRBJ2-2; V gene: TRBV6-1; clone size: few; D gene: TRBD1; CDR3 protein: CASSRQGLDELFF; CDR3 DNA: TGTGCCAGCAGCCGACAGGGTCTCGACGAGCTGTTTTTT
J gene: TRBJ2-1; V gene: TRBV2; clone size: once; D gene: NA; CDR3 protein: CASRRLLANEQFF; CDR3 DNA: TGTGCCAGCAGGAGACTACTCGCCAATGAGCAGTTCTTC
J gene: TRBJ2-3; V gene: TRBV6-1; clone size: NA; D gene: NA; CDR3 protein: CASARGAGTDTQYF; CDR3 DNA: TGTGCCAGCGCCCGAGGAGCTGGAACAGATACGCAGTATTTT
J gene: TRBJ2-2; V gene: TRBV6-6; clone size: NA; D gene: NA; CDR3 protein: CASSYVQGGTGELFF; CDR3 DNA: TGTGCCAGCAGTTACGTCCAGGGAGGCACCGGGGAGCTGTTTTTT
J gene: TRBJ2-7; V gene: TRBV5-1; clone size: NA; D gene: TRBD2; CDR3 protein: CASSPALAGGPDEQYF; CDR3 DNA: TGCGCCAGCAGCCCGGCACTAGCGGGAGGGCCCGACGAGCAGTACTTC
J gene: TRBJ1-6; V gene: TRBV6-5; clone size: NA; D gene: NA; CDR3 protein: CASSRGEGSPLHF; CDR3 DNA: TGTGCCAGCAGTCGCGGGGAGGGGTCACCCCTCCACTTT
J gene: TRBJ2-1; V gene: TRBV29-1; clone size: NA; D gene: TRBD2; CDR3 protein: CSVERSSGRWNEQFF; CDR3 DNA: TGCAGCGTTGAGCGTAGTAGCGGGAGGTGGAATGAGCAGTTCTTC
J gene: TRBJ2-5; V gene: TRBV7-9; clone size: many; D gene: NA; CDR3 protein: CASSLDEGETQYF; CDR3 DNA: TGTGCCAGCAGCTTAGATGAGGGAGAGACCCAGTACTTC
J gene: TRBJ2-7; V gene: TRBV2; clone size: NA; D gene: TRBD2; CDR3 protein: CASRKVWSGAYEQYF; CDR3 DNA: TGTGCCAGCAGGAAGGTGTGGAGCGGGGCCTACGAGCAGTACTTC
J gene: TRBJ2-3; V gene: TRBV19; clone size: NA; D gene: NA; CDR3 protein: CASSIKDTQYF; CDR3 DNA: TGTGCCAGTAGTATTAAAGATACGCAGTATTTT
J gene: TRBJ2-3; V gene: TRBV28; clone size: NA; D gene: TRBD1; CDR3 protein: CASSGQGAGYLWGTDTQYF; CDR3 DNA: TGTGCCAGCAGTGGACAGGGGGCTGGGTATTTGTGGGGCACAGATACGCAGTATTTT
J gene: TRBJ1-4; V gene: TRBV7-9; clone size: NA; D gene: TRBD1; CDR3 protein: CASSNSRQGGEKLFF; CDR3 DNA: TGTGCCAGCAGCAACTCTCGACAGGGTGGAGAAAAACTGTTTTTT